This entry lists 13 T cell receptor beta chains sequenced from one sample in a study of blood T cell repertoires in COVID-19. TCRdb keeps only in-frame clones here, not all; method: immunoSEQ multiplex PCR. Altogether roughly 200,000 clones are present, around 91% being singletons, with the ten largest covering 0.5% to 0.75%. Sequences were obtained from peripheral blood. Receptors originate from a man between 50 and 59 years old with acute or convalescent COVID-19.

V usage is TRBV27 and J usage is TRBJ2-2; D is possibly TRBD2 (6 bases). The V gene's germline CDR1 is MNHEY and CDR2 SMNVEV (reference sequence). V lost 6 bases, J lost 0 bases, and 14 bases lay in between. This CDR3 contains 16 residues. This CDR3 is CASRPGASANTGELFF. The CDR3 bases are TGTGCCAGCAGGCCCGGGGCTAGCGCGAACACCGGGGAGCTGTTTTTT.

The rearrangement links TRBV28 to TRBJ1-2, with TRBD1 as a possible D gene (5 bases). V gave up 2 bases and J gave up 2 bases, with 9 bases separating them. Germline V CDR1 and CDR2: MDHEN, SYDVKM. The CDR3 contains 14 residues. The CDR3 DNA reads as TGTGCCAGCAGTTTAAGGGGATCCAACTATGGCTACACCTTC. This sequence encodes CASSLRGSNYGYTF.

J is TRBJ1-1 and V is TRBV12-3 or TRBV12-4; no clear D. This CDR3 comprises 11 residues. The V and J ends lost 6 bases and 2 bases respectively, with 4 bases between them. The CDR3 DNA follows: TGTGCCAGCAGCTTCAACACTGAAGCTTTCTTT. This gives the protein CASSFNTEAFF.

The chain is built from TRBV2 and TRBJ1-1; 11 positions match TRBD1. The CDR3 loop spans 15 amino acids. Trimming cost V 6 bases and J 10 bases; bases outside gene matches: 13. CDR1 is SNHLY, CDR2 FYNNEI, per germline. CDR3 DNA: TGTGCCAGCAGGACCGGACAGGGGGCTGACCCGGGAGCTTTCTTT. Translation gives CASRTGQGADPGAFF. Variable domain in full (rest from reference TRBV2 and TRBJ1-1): EPEVTQTPSHQVTQMGQEVILRCVPISNHLYFYWYRQILGQKVEFLVSFYNNEISEKSEIFDDQFSVERPDGSNFTLKIRSTKLEDSAMYFCASRTGQGADPGAFFGQGTRLTVV.

The chain has TRBV28 and TRBJ1-1; TRBD1 is a possible D gene (6 bases). The CDR3 sequence is 16 residues long. V was shortened by 7 bases and J by 0 bases, with 18 bases between the two germline ends. The germline V gene has CDR1 MDHEN and CDR2 SYDVKM. The CDR3: CASTPGGPPMNTEAFF. The CDR3, as DNA: TGTGCCAGCACCCCGGGGGGGCCCCCTATGAACACTGAAGCTTTCTTT. The variable domain in full, completed from reference TRBV28 and TRBJ1-1, reads DVKVTQSSRYLVKRTGEKVFLECVQDMDHENMFWYRQDPGLGLRLIYFSYDVKMKEKGDIPEGYSVSREKKERFSLILESASTNQTSMYLCASTPGGPPMNTEAFFGQGTRLTVV.

The chain joins TRBV6-5 to TRBJ2-6; TRBD2 matches 7 bases. This CDR3 has 16 residues. From germline, CDR1 is MNHEY and CDR2 SVGAGI. V lost 4 bases and J lost 0; bases outside the gene matches: 3. The CDR3 bases are TGTGCCAGCAGTTCCCCTAGCGGCTCTGGGGCCAACGTCCTGACTTTC. Translating it yields CASSSPSGSGANVLTF.

The chain has TRBV27 and TRBJ2-1, with 10 bases aligning to TRBD1. The CDR3 contains 19 residues. The germline V gene encodes CDR1 MNHEY and CDR2 SMNVEV (reference sequence). After removal of 2 bases from V and 6 bases from J, the junction contained 16 bases not matched to a gene. The CDR3 nucleotides are TGTGCCAGCAGTTTACGACTCTACACGGGGACAGGGGAAAGCAATGAGCAGTTCTTC. It encodes CASSLRLYTGTGESNEQFF.

This chain connects TRBV28 to TRBJ1-5; D gene uncertain. Between the trimmed V and J ends, which lost 10 bases and 0 bases, there was a span of 13 bases. Germline V gives CDR1 MDHEN, CDR2 SYDVKM. The CDR3 extends over 14 amino acids. In nucleotides, the CDR3 is TGTGCCACAAACAGAGATATTAGCAATCAGCCCCAGCATTTT. Protein product: CATNRDISNQPQHF.

The chain is built from TRBV10-3 and TRBJ1-1; D remains ambiguous. The CDR3 length is 16 residues. Germline-derived CDR1 and CDR2 are ENHRY and SYGVKD. V gave up 0 bases and J gave up 0 bases, with 11 bases separating them. The DNA for the CDR3 is TGTGCCATCAGTGAGTCGGCGGAGGGTCTGAACACTGAAGCTTTCTTT. Translated: CAISESAEGLNTEAFF.

V usage is TRBV15 and J usage is TRBJ1-3; no reliable D call. Trimming removed 0 bases from V and 0 bases from J, with 9 bases in between. The CDR3 covers 16 residues. Germline V gene sequence: CDR1 LNHNV, CDR2 YYDKDF (reference sequence). The DNA of the CDR3 is TGTGCCACCAGCAGAGATAAGGGAGACTCTGGAAACACCATATATTTT. This translates into CATSRDKGDSGNTIYF.

The gene calls are TRBV19 and TRBJ2-3, with 7 bases matching TRBD2. CDR3 size: 19 residues. Germline V CDR1 and CDR2: LNHDA, SQIVND (reference sequence). With 4 bases clipped from V and 2 bases from J, the junction kept 18 bases outside the gene matches. Here the CDR3 reads CASSTDPEGSGSSTDTQYF. The CDR3 region has the DNA TGTGCCAGTAGTACAGATCCGGAGGGTAGCGGGTCCTCCACAGATACGCAGTATTTT.

The rearrangement joins TRBV7-9 to TRBJ2-1; TRBD1 is a possible D gene (5 bases). Germline values: CDR1 SEHNR, CDR2 FQNEAQ (reference sequence). This CDR3 has 13 residues. V lost 5 bases and J 9 bases, leaving 14 bases between the germline ends. CDR3 in amino acids: CASSQQQASEQFF. The CDR3 coding sequence is TGTGCCAGCAGCCAACAACAGGCGAGTGAGCAGTTCTTC.

The chain recombines TRBV12-5 with TRBJ1-2; D possibly corresponds to TRBD1 (6 bases). The CDR3 is made up of 13 amino acids. Deletions cut 3 bases from V and 4 bases from J, with 9 bases between. Germline CDR1 is LGHNT and CDR2 is FRNRAP. The CDR3 sequence is CASGFRTAYGYTF. The CDR3 nucleotides read TGTGCTAGTGGTTTTCGGACAGCCTATGGCTACACCTTC.